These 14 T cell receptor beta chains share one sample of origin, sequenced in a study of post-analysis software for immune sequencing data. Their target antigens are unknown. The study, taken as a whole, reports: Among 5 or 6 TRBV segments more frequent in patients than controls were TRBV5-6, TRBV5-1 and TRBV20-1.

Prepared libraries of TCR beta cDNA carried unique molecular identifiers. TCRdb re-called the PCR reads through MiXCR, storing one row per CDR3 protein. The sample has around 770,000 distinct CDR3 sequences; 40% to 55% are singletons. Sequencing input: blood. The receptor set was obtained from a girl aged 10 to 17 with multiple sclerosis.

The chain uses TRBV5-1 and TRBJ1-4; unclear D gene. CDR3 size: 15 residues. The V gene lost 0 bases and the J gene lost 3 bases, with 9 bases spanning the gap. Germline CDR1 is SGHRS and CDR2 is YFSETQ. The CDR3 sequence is CASSLGQSPNEKLFF. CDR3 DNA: TGCGCCAGCAGCTTGGGACAAAGCCCTAATGAAAAACTGTTTTTT.

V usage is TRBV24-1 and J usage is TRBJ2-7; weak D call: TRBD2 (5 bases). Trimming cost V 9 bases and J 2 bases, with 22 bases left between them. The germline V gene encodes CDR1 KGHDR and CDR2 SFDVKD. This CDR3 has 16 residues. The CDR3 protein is CATDIRLRGFTYEQYF. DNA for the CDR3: TGTGCCACCGATATCCGGCTTCGGGGTTTCACCTACGAGCAGTACTTC.

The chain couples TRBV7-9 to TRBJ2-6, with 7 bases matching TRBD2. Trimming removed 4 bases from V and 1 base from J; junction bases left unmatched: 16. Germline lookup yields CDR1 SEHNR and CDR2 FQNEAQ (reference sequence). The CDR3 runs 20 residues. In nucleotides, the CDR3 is TGTGCCAGCAGCTCAGCTGGGGGGGGATTCAGAGGTTCTGGGGCCAACGTCCTGACTTTC. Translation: CASSSAGGGFRGSGANVLTF.

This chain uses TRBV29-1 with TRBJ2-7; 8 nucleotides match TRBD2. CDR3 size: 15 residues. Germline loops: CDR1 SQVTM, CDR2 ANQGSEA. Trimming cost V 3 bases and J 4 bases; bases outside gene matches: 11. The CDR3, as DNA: TGCAGCGTTGAGACCCTAGCGGGTAGGCCATACGAGCAGTACTTC. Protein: CSVETLAGRPYEQYF.

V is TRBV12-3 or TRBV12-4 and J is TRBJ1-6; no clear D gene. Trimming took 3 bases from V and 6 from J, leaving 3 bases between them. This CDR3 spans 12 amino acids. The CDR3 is CASSLVNSPLHF. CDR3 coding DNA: TGTGCCAGCAGTTTGGTTAATTCACCCCTCCACTTT.

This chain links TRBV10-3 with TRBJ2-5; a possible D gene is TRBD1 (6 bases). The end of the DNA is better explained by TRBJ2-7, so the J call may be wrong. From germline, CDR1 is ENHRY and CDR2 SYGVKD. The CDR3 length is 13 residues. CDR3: CAISGENRDEQYF. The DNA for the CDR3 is TGTGCCATCAGTGGGGAAAACAGGGACGAGCAGTACTTC.

CDR3 sequence (DNA): TGCGCCAGCAGCCAAGGGGTACTTTACGAGCAGTACTTC. This translates into CASSQGVLYEQYF. The V gene is TRBV4-3, the J gene TRBJ2-7, with D hard to call. V was shortened by 1 base and J by 4 bases, with 8 bases between the two germline ends. The germline V gene has CDR1 LGHNA and CDR2 YSLEER. The CDR3 has 13 residues.

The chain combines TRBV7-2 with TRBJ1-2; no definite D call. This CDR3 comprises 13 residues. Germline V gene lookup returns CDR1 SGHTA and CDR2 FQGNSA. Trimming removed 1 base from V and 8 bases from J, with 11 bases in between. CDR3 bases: TGTGCCAGCAGCTTAGAGGCTCGTTGGGGCTACACCTTC. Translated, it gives CASSLEARWGYTF.

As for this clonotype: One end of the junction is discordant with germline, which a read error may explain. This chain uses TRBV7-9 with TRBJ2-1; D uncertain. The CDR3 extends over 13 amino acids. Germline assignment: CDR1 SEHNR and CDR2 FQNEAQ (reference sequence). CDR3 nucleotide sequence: TGTGCCTGCAGCTTTCCCGCACAGAATGAGCAGTTCTTC. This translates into CACSFPAQNEQFF.

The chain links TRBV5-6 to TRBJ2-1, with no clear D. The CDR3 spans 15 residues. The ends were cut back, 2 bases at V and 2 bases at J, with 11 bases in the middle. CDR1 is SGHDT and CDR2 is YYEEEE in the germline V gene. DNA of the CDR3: TGTGCCAGCAGCTTTCCTAGGCACACCTACAATGAGCAGTTCTTC. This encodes CASSFPRHTYNEQFF.

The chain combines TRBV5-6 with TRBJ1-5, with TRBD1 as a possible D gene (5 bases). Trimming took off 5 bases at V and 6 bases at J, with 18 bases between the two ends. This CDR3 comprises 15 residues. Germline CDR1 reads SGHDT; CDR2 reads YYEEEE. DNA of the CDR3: TGTGCCAGCAGTCAGGGCAGGGATTTAGCTCAGCCCCAGCATTTT. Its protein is CASSQGRDLAQPQHF.

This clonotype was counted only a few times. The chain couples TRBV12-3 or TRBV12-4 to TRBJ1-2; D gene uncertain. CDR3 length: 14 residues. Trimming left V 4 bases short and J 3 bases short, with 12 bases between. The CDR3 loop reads CASSSRAFDYGYTF. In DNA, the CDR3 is TGTGCCAGCAGTTCTAGGGCCTTTGACTATGGCTACACCTTC.

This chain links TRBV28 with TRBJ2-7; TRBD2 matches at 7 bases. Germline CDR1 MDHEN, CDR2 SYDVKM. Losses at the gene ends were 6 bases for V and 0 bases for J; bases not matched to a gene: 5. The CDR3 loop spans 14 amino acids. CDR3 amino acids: CASRLRTSSYEQYF. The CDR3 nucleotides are TGTGCCAGCAGACTGAGGACTAGCTCCTACGAGCAGTACTTC.

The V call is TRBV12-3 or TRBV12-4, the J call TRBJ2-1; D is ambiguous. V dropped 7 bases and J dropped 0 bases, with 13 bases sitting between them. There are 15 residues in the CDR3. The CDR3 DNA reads TGTGCCAGCACCATGAGCAGAAGCTCCTACAATGAGCAGTTCTTC. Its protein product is CASTMSRSSYNEQFF.